These T cell receptor beta chains were read from a single sample in a study of T cells after posttransplantation cyclophosphamide. The protocol was immunoSEQ multiplex PCR, while the TCRdb copy is restricted to in-frame clones and leaves out a portion. The sample carries under 10,000 clones, roughly 98% recorded once. Input material: naive CD4+ T cells sorted from PBMCs. Receptor source: a woman aged 55-69 years in good health, CMV-negative, and a related stem cell transplant donor. Each CDR3 is given without its conserved first and last residue.

v_call: TRBV7-2; j_call: TRBJ2-1; cdr3_aa: ASSLGASGNNEQF
v_call: TRBV6-6; j_call: TRBJ2-6; cdr3_aa: AAGGQSGANVLT
v_call: TRBV5-8; j_call: TRBJ2-1; cdr3_aa: ASSLSAGGPDEQF
v_call: TRBV4-2; j_call: TRBJ2-5; cdr3_aa: ASSQVGRQETQY
v_call: TRBV28; j_call: TRBJ2-4; cdr3_aa: ASREVGLAGERGNIQY
v_call: TRBV19; j_call: TRBJ2-2; cdr3_aa: APSGWGGTGELF
v_call: TRBV15; j_call: TRBJ2-2; cdr3_aa: ATSTGQATGELF
v_call: TRBV6-4; j_call: TRBJ2-2; cdr3_aa: ASSAFGVGELF
v_call: TRBV19; j_call: TRBJ1-2; cdr3_aa: ASTQTANYGYT
v_call: TRBV28; j_call: TRBJ1-2; cdr3_aa: ASSLGTGPTNYGHT
v_call: TRBV7-2; j_call: TRBJ1-5; cdr3_aa: ASSRQGGRDQPQH
v_call: TRBV4-3; j_call: TRBJ2-1; cdr3_aa: ASSVLGLAGYNEQF
v_call: TRBV5-1; j_call: TRBJ2-3; cdr3_aa: ASSFGAHTDTQY
v_call: TRBV19; j_call: TRBJ2-1; cdr3_aa: ASSRTSALDNEQF
v_call: TRBV28; j_call: TRBJ2-5; cdr3_aa: ASSTTPETQY
v_call: TRBV2; j_call: TRBJ2-5; cdr3_aa: ARREAGGGETQY
v_call: TRBV7-2; j_call: TRBJ2-7; cdr3_aa: ASSLKQAYEQY
v_call: TRBV11-2; j_call: TRBJ1-4; cdr3_aa: ASSFRTGRNEKLF
v_call: TRBV11-3; j_call: TRBJ2-3; cdr3_aa: ASSLGLKGDTDTQY
v_call: TRBV5-1; j_call: TRBJ1-4; cdr3_aa: ASSRTTATNEKLF
v_call: TRBV5-1; j_call: NA; cdr3_aa: ASSEEPGQGFYEQY
v_call: TRBV18; j_call: TRBJ2-5; cdr3_aa: ASSPNQETQY
v_call: TRBV27; j_call: TRBJ2-6; cdr3_aa: ASSSPSSGANVLT
v_call: TRBV9; j_call: TRBJ1-6; cdr3_aa: ASSVWENSPLH
v_call: TRBV18; j_call: TRBJ2-7; cdr3_aa: ASSPGLAGGDEQY
v_call: TRBV19; j_call: TRBJ1-5; cdr3_aa: ASSMDRGLQPQH
v_call: TRBV27; j_call: TRBJ2-2; cdr3_aa: ASSAHGANTGELF
v_call: TRBV4-2; j_call: TRBJ2-7; cdr3_aa: ASSQDPGSQTYEQY
v_call: TRBV7-2; j_call: TRBJ1-2; cdr3_aa: ASSLRGGYT
v_call: TRBV7-8; j_call: TRBJ2-7; cdr3_aa: ASSLDGVLVLAYEQY
v_call: TRBV7-2; j_call: TRBJ1-1; cdr3_aa: ASSLNPPGGNTEAF
v_call: TRBV5-1; j_call: TRBJ1-6; cdr3_aa: ASSSLQGANSPLH
v_call: TRBV30; j_call: TRBJ2-5; cdr3_aa: AVSISGQETQY
v_call: TRBV2; j_call: TRBJ2-5; cdr3_aa: ASSEARTAQETQY
v_call: TRBV6-5; j_call: TRBJ1-2; cdr3_aa: ASSERGGEGYT
v_call: TRBV19; j_call: TRBJ2-2; cdr3_aa: ASTASTIGELF
v_call: TRBV5-1; j_call: TRBJ1-2; cdr3_aa: ASSTLTGGYGYT
v_call: TRBV5-1; j_call: TRBJ1-1; cdr3_aa: ASSPGTGIVWTEAF
v_call: TRBV11-2; j_call: TRBJ2-7; cdr3_aa: ASSLGDRGRRGYEQY
v_call: TRBV6-5; j_call: TRBJ1-1; cdr3_aa: ASSSRNRGGNTEAF
v_call: TRBV4-3; j_call: TRBJ1-3; cdr3_aa: ASSQARSVSGNTIY
v_call: TRBV7-9; j_call: TRBJ1-4; cdr3_aa: ASSLAQGARNEKLF
v_call: TRBV19; j_call: TRBJ1-4; cdr3_aa: ASSKQGFVEKLF
v_call: TRBV5-1; j_call: TRBJ1-6; cdr3_aa: ASSLGQLNSPLH
v_call: TRBV7-2; j_call: TRBJ1-6; cdr3_aa: ASSRGPASSYNSPLH
v_call: TRBV21-1; j_call: TRBJ2-2; cdr3_aa: ASSNGTAYTGELF